This TCR beta chain stems from a study of blood T cells in healthy people across ages. Broader study findings: Per-million-T-cell TCR beta diversity fell roughly linearly with age.

With each sample, at least 5.5 micrograms of total RNA were extracted. Next came a second PCR, run for about 6 to 12 cycles, which used a sample-barcoded 5' primer along with a J-beta primer mix. Each of the cDNA molecules was tagged by a template-switch adaptor with 12 random nucleotides. MiXCR was run by TCRdb on the 5' RACE reads, yielding one entry per CDR3 protein. In the table there are some 700,000 distinct CDR3 sequences, 20% to 25% of which are singletons. Concerning this clonotype: Its antigen is still unknown. The junction differs from germline at one of its ends, possibly a read error.

CDR1 is SNHLY, CDR2 FYNNEI, per germline. The CDR3 loop spans 14 amino acids. The chain joins TRBV2 to TRBJ2-5, with 7 bases fitting TRBD2. The sample consisted of blood. The TCR was taken from a man between 70 and 80 years old in good health. CDR3 coding DNA: TGTGCCAGCAGCGAAGCGGGGTCCCAAGAGACCCAGTACTTC. This translates into CASSEAGSQETQYF. The full variable domain, its missing parts supplied by reference TRBV2 and TRBJ2-5, is EPEVTQTPSHQVTQMGQEVILRCVPISNHLYFYWYRQILGQKVEFLVSFYNNEISEKSEIFDDQFSVERPDGSNFTLKIRSTKLEDSAMYFCASSEAGSQETQYFGPGTRLLVL.